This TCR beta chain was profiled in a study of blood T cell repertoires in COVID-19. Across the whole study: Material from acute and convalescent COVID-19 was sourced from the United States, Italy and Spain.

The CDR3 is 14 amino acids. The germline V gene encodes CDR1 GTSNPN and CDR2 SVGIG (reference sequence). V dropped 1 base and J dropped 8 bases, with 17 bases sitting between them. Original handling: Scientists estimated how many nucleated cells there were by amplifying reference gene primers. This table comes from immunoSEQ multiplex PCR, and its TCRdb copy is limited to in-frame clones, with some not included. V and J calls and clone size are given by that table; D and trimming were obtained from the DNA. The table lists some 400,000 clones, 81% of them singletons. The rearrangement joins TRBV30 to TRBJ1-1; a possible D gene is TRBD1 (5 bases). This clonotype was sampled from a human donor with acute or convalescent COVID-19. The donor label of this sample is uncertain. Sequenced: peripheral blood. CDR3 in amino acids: CAWSAWAGRREAFF. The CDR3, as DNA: TGTGCCTGGAGTGCTTGGGCAGGGAGGAGGGAAGCTTTCTTT.